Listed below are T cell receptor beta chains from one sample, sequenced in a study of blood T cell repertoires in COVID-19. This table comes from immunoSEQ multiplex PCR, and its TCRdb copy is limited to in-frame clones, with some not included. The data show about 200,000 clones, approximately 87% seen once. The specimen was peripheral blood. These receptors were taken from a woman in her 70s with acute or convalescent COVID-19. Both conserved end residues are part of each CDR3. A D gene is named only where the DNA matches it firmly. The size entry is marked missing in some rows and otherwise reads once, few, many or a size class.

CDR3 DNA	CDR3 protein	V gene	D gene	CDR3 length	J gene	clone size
TGCGCCAGCAGCTTGGACAGGTTATCACCCCTCCACTTT	CASSLDRLSPLHF	TRBV5-1	.	13	TRBJ1-6	.
TGCGCCAGCATGGGGGCTGCGAACACCGGGGAGCTGTTTTTT	CASMGAANTGELFF	TRBV5-1	.	14	TRBJ2-2	.
TGTGCCAGCAGCCCGAACAGGGGGTCCGAGCAGTACTTC	CASSPNRGSEQYF	TRBV16	TRBD1	13	TRBJ2-7	.
TGTGCCAGCAGCGAGGGGGCTACGACCCAGTACTTC	CASSEGATTQYF	TRBV9	TRBD1	12	TRBJ2-5	few
TGTGCCAGCAGTTTACCGTATCGACAGGGGGAAGAGTACTTC	CASSLPYRQGEEYF	TRBV28	TRBD1	14	TRBJ2-7	few
TGTGCCAGCAGACGGACAGGGGTTTGGCTGCCCCAGCATTTT	CASRRTGVWLPQHF	TRBV28	TRBD1	14	TRBJ1-5	.
TGCGCCAGCAGTTTCGTCGGACAGGGGGAGGGCTACACCTTC	CASSFVGQGEGYTF	TRBV5-1	TRBD1	14	TRBJ1-2	.
TGCGCCAGCAGCTCGCCGGGACTAGCGGACGAGCAGTACTTC	CASSSPGLADEQYF	TRBV5-1	TRBD2	14	TRBJ2-7	.
TGTGCCAGTAGCGTTACAGGGGGAAACACCATATATTTT	CASSVTGGNTIYF	TRBV19	.	13	TRBJ1-3	few
TGCAGCGTTGTAAAGACAGGGGAGGGTGGCACTGAAGCTTTCTTT	CSVVKTGEGGTEAFF	TRBV29-1	TRBD1	15	TRBJ1-1	.
TGTGCCAGCCAGGGTTCCTACAATGAGCAGTTCTTC	CASQGSYNEQFF	TRBV7-8	.	12	TRBJ2-1	.
TGTGCCAGCAGATTAGGACAGGGGGCATTTTCACCCCTCCACTTT	CASRLGQGAFSPLHF	TRBV6-5	TRBD1	15	TRBJ1-6	few
TGTGCCACCAGTGACCCATCGGGACAGACAAACGATGAGCAGTTCTTC	CATSDPSGQTNDEQFF	TRBV24-1	TRBD1	16	TRBJ2-1	.
TGTGCCATGGCGGGGGGTAAAGTCAATGAGCAGTTCTTC	CAMAGGKVNEQFF	TRBV10-3	TRBD2	13	TRBJ2-1	.
TGTGCCAGCTCAACCCAGGGGTACACTGAAGCTTTCTTT	CASSTQGYTEAFF	TRBV18	.	13	TRBJ1-1	.